The rows below give T cell receptor beta chains drawn from one sample of a study of long-term antiretroviral therapy in people with HIV. Some clones are missing from TCRdb's copy, which holds only in-frame ones; the method was immunoSEQ multiplex PCR. This table holds tens of thousands of clones, around three quarters found once. Source: unsorted PBMCs, taken 0.3 years after starting antiretroviral therapy. Receptors originate from a man aged 40-49 years with HIV. Each CDR3 is given with its conserved first and last residue. Fields, in order: V gene, D gene, clone size, J gene, CDR3 DNA, CDR3 protein. A D gene is named only where the DNA matches it firmly. Clone size is stated in some rows and not others, as once, few, many or a class when expanded.

>TRBV12-5|.|.|TRBJ2-2
TGTGCTAGTGGTCGCCGGCCCCGCAGGGGGAACACCGGGGAGCTGTTTTTT
CASGRRPRRGNTGELFF
>TRBV7-2|.|.|TRBJ2-5
TGTGCCAGCAGCTTAGGCAGGCGGGGAGAGACCCAGTACTTC
CASSLGRRGETQYF
>TRBV28|TRBD1|.|TRBJ1-1
TGTGCCAGCAGTTCGGGACAGCTGAACACTGAAGCTTTCTTT
CASSSGQLNTEAFF
>TRBV29-1|.|.|TRBJ2-7
TGCAGCGTTGTGGGGCTAGCGACCAACTACGAGCAGTACTTC
CSVVGLATNYEQYF
>TRBV7-9|TRBD2|.|TRBJ2-5
TGTGCCAGCAGCTTAGCGCCGGGACTAGCGGTACAAGAGACCCAGTACTTC
CASSLAPGLAVQETQYF
>TRBV28|.|.|TRBJ1-5
TGTGCCAGCAGTTTCGGATTGAGGGGCTGGGGAGATCAGCCCCAGCATTTT
CASSFGLRGWGDQPQHF
>TRBV10-1|.|.|TRBJ2-2
TGCGCCAGCAGTGAGTCTGTGAGCGGGGAGCTGTTTTTT
CASSESVSGELFF
>TRBV7-6|.|.|TRBJ2-7
TGTGCCAGCAGCTCTGGGACAACGAAAGAGCAGTACTTC
CASSSGTTKEQYF
>TRBV11-2|.|.|TRBJ1-1
TGTGCCAGCAGCTTGACTGGAATTACTGAAGCTTTCTTT
CASSLTGITEAFF
>TRBV6-6|.|.|TRBJ2-1
TGTGCCAGCATTGAGACCTCGCGCGATGAGCAGTTCTTC
CASIETSRDEQFF
>TRBV7-2|.|.|TRBJ2-5
TGTGCCAGCAGCTCAGGGTTTAGCAGACTCCAAGAGACCCAGTACTTC
CASSSGFSRLQETQYF
>TRBV5-5|TRBD2|once|TRBJ2-2
TGTGCCAGCAGCCCCGGGACTAGCGGAAACACCGGGGAGCTGTTTTTT
CASSPGTSGNTGELFF
>TRBV9|.|.|TRBJ1-5
TGTGCCAGCAGCGGGGGTCGGGGCAATCAGCCCCAGCATTTT
CASSGGRGNQPQHF
>TRBV7-9|.|.|TRBJ2-1
TGTGCCAGCAGACCCAGACAGAGCTCCTACAATGAGCAGTTCTTC
CASRPRQSSYNEQFF
>TRBV5-6|TRBD1|once|TRBJ1-5
TGTGCCAGCAGCTGGGGGGACAGCCCTGAGCATTTT
CASSWGDSPEHF
>TRBV11-2|.|.|TRBJ2-7
TGTGCCAGCGGACTCCACTACGAGCAGTACTTC
CASGLHYEQYF
>TRBV4-3|.|few|TRBJ1-5
TGCGCCAGCAGCTCCGAGCCAGGGGCTGGTCAGCCCCAGCATTTT
CASSSEPGAGQPQHF
>TRBV7-2|.|.|TRBJ1-1
TGTGCCAGCAGCTTAGGGGGATCTGTCACTGAAGCTTTCTTT
CASSLGGSVTEAFF
>TRBV4-2|TRBD2|.|TRBJ2-3
TGTGCCAGCAGCCAAGCCGGGACTAGCGGGGGGAGGGATACGCAGTATTTT
CASSQAGTSGGRDTQYF
>TRBV7-2|.|.|TRBJ2-5
TGTGCCAGCAGCTTAGGGAGGGGGACCCAGTACTTC
CASSLGRGTQYF
>TRBV10-3|TRBD1|.|TRBJ1-3
TGTGCCATCGGGGACAGGGCCTCTGGAAACACCATATATTTT
CAIGDRASGNTIYF
>TRBV7-3|.|.|TRBJ1-1
TGTGCCAGCAGCTTAGGCGGGGTCACGAACACTGAAGCTTTCTTT
CASSLGGVTNTEAFF
>TRBV19|.|.|TRBJ1-4
TGTGCCAGTAGTGCCTCCGGGACATTAAATGAAAAACTGTTTTTT
CASSASGTLNEKLFF
>TRBV9|.|.|TRBJ2-3
TGTGCCAGCAGCGCGGACTCGCCCCGCACAGATACGCAGTATTTT
CASSADSPRTDTQYF
>TRBV6-1|.|.|TRBJ1-2
TGTGCCAGCAGGGTAACGGGGGACGTCTATGGCTACACCTTC
CASRVTGDVYGYTF
>TRBV11-2|.|.|TRBJ2-7
TGTGCCAGCAGCCCCGGCCCGGGCGAGCAGTACTTC
CASSPGPGEQYF
>TRBV28|TRBD2|.|TRBJ2-5
TGTGCCAGCTCCAAGGGACTAGCGGTTGCGGAGACCCAGTACTTC
CASSKGLAVAETQYF
>TRBV7-8|.|.|TRBJ2-3
TGTGCCAGCAGCTTCCCAGCCACAGATACGCAGTATTTT
CASSFPATDTQYF
>TRBV5-1|TRBD1|.|TRBJ1-1
TGCGCCAGCAGCCGCGACAGGGGGAACACTGAAGCTTTCTTT
CASSRDRGNTEAFF
>TRBV7-9|TRBD1|medium-sized|TRBJ1-5
TGTGCCAGCAAAGGACAGGGGCAGAATCAGCCCCAGCATTTT
CASKGQGQNQPQHF
>TRBV29-1|.|.|TRBJ1-2
TGCAGCGCCGTTGGGGGCCTAGGTTTCGGTGGCTACACCTTC
CSAVGGLGFGGYTF
>TRBV19|TRBD1|medium-sized|TRBJ2-5
TGTGCCAGCTCCCAAGGGTACAGGGGGCAAGAGACCCAGTACTTC
CASSQGYRGQETQYF
>TRBV28|TRBD1|.|TRBJ1-2
TGTGCCAGCAGTCCCAGGGGGGCTCAGGGCTACACCTTC
CASSPRGAQGYTF
>TRBV7-9|TRBD1|.|TRBJ2-7
TGTGCCAGCAGCTTAGAATTTCAGGGGGCGAGGGAGCAGTACTTC
CASSLEFQGAREQYF
>TRBV11-2|.|.|TRBJ2-6
TGTGCCAGCAGCTTATTAGGGTTCGTAGGGGCCAACGTCCTGACTTTC
CASSLLGFVGANVLTF
>TRBV18|TRBD2|.|TRBJ2-4
TGTGCCAGCTCACCACCCTGGACGGGGCGGGAGGGCCGGCGTAACATTCAGTACTTC
CASSPPWTGREGRRNIQYF
>TRBV7-2|.|.|TRBJ1-6
TGTGCCAGCAGCTTAGTAGGGAATTCACCCCTCCACTTT
CASSLVGNSPLHF
>TRBV27|.|.|TRBJ1-1
TGTGCCAGCAGCACCTCCTGGTCTGAAGCTTTCTTT
CASSTSWSEAFF
>TRBV30|.|.|TRBJ2-3
TGTGCCTCCCAAAGCGGGTCCAATACGCAGTATTTT
CASQSGSNTQYF
>TRBV4-2|.|.|TRBJ2-3
TGTGCCAGCAGCCAAAGAAAACCGGGACGGGATTTGGGCGATACGCAGTATTTT
CASSQRKPGRDLGDTQYF
>TRBV11-2|.|.|TRBJ2-7
TGTGCCAGCAGCTTAGTCGGCTACGAGCAGTACTTC
CASSLVGYEQYF
>TRBV6-5|TRBD2|.|TRBJ2-7
TGTGCCAGCAGTCCCGCAGGACTAGCCTACGAGCAGTACTTC
CASSPAGLAYEQYF
>TRBV19|.|.|TRBJ1-1
TGTGCCACCACTCTCGACCTAAACTCTGAAGCTTTCTTT
CATTLDLNSEAFF
>TRBV6-1|.|.|TRBJ2-5
TGTGCCAGCAGTGTTGGGGGCGGGACCAGCCAAGAGACCCAGTACTTC
CASSVGGGTSQETQYF
>TRBV28|.|.|TRBJ2-7
TGTGCCAGCAATAGCAGGGTACACTCCTACGAGCAGTACTTC
CASNSRVHSYEQYF
>TRBV19|.|.|TRBJ2-1
TGTGCCAGTAGTATTGGTGATGAGCAGTTCTTC
CASSIGDEQFF
>TRBV23-1|.|.|TRBJ1-2
TGCGCCAGCAGTCAATCGGGGCGGGCCTTCGGCTATGGCTACACCTTC
CASSQSGRAFGYGYTF
>TRBV27|.|.|TRBJ2-7
TGTGCCAGCAGCCCCTTCGGAAGTAGATCTTACGAGCAGTACTTC
CASSPFGSRSYEQYF